A selection of T cell receptor beta chains follows, all from one sample in a study of blood T cell repertoires in COVID-19. Some clones are missing from TCRdb's copy, which holds only in-frame ones; the method was immunoSEQ multiplex PCR. The sample lists 200,000 or so clones; more than 80% were seen once. The material sequenced was peripheral blood. The receptors derive from an elderly woman with COVID-19, enrolled during active disease. Both conserved end residues are part of each CDR3. D genes are given only for firm matches.

>TRBV2|12|TRBD1
CASGTGGYGYTF
>TRBV5-1|12|-
CASSLTSRGYTF
>TRBV11-3|14|TRBD2
CASNRGGQTGELFF
>TRBV4-1|14|TRBD1
CASSQEDRAGELFF
>TRBV14|17|TRBD2
CASSQASGSPTVYEQYF
>TRBV27|14|-
CASSPQVNNSPLHF
>TRBV5-1|16|-
CASSPRQASVGETQYF
>TRBV7-8|16|TRBD1
CASSLGQGILNTEAFF
>TRBV18|15|TRBD1
CASSPPGQYNYGYTF
>TRBV11-2|15|TRBD2
CASSVAGTSVYEQYF
>TRBV5-8|11|-
CASSLINEQYF
>TRBV15|13|-
CATSRDQNEKLFF
>TRBV5-1|16|TRBD1
CASSWPQGTADTEAFF
>TRBV5-6|14|TRBD1
CASSSGLRGNEQFF
>TRBV18|14|-
CASSPTELNTEAFF
>TRBV28|14|-
CASSPLDSGNTIYF
>TRBV4-1|16|TRBD1
CASSPMLGTGGYGYTF
>TRBV2|15|-
CASSVSLGQYSPLHF
>TRBV6-5|14|TRBD1
CASSRTGGAETQYF
>TRBV6-5|14|-
CASSYQANTGELFF
>TRBV27|15|-
CASSSTPHPQETQYF
>TRBV14|16|TRBD1
CASSQGRTGEGNTIYF